Presented here are 17 T cell receptor beta chains from one specimen sequenced in a study of cytomegalovirus exposure and HLA in healthy donors. With 60 Vbeta and 13 Jbeta primers, the PCR was carried out. TCRdb keeps only in-frame clones here, not all; method: immunoSEQ multiplex PCR. Among some 190,000 clones, approximately 73% were seen once, and the ten largest hold less than 2.5%. Sequences were obtained from PBMCs. These receptors were collected from a woman in her 30s in good health and CMV-seropositive.

V is TRBV4-3 and J is TRBJ2-7; D might be TRBD2 (5 bases). Deletions cut 0 bases from V and 2 bases from J, with 8 bases between. The CDR3 length is 14 residues. Looked up from germline, CDR1 is LGHNA and CDR2 is YSLEER. The CDR3 here is CASSQETSAYEQYF. The CDR3 DNA follows: TGCGCCAGCAGCCAAGAAACTAGTGCCTACGAGCAGTACTTC.

This chain joins TRBV7-6 and TRBJ2-5; 11 bases agree with TRBD2. CDR1 is SGHVS, CDR2 FNYEAQ, per germline. The CDR3 covers 18 residues. Unmatched junction bases numbered 13, after V lost 0 bases and J lost 7 bases. CDR3 loop: CASSLAAASGGFAGTQYF. The CDR3 coding sequence is TGTGCCAGCAGCTTAGCGGCAGCTAGCGGGGGGTTCGCTGGGACCCAGTACTTC. The whole variable domain, filled in from reference TRBV7-6 and TRBJ2-5, reads GAGVSQSPRYKVTKRGQDVALRCDPISGHVSLYWYRQALGQGPEFLTYFNYEAQQDKSGLPNDRFSAERPEGSISTLTIQRTEQRDSAMYRCASSLAAASGGFAGTQYFGPGTRLLVL.

The chain recombines TRBV7-8 with TRBJ1-2, with 8 nucleotides matching TRBD1. V was pared by 5 bases and J by 2 bases, with 7 bases of the junction left unmatched. The V gene's germline CDR1 is SGHVS and CDR2 FQNEAQ. CDR3 length: 15 residues. CDR3 DNA sequence: TGTGCCAGCAGCCATATTCAGGGGGCGAACTATGGCTACACCTTC. This gives the protein CASSHIQGANYGYTF.

The genes are TRBV18 and TRBJ1-3; D gene unclear. V was trimmed by 3 bases and J by 0 bases, leaving 9 bases between them. The germline gives CDR1 KGHSH, CDR2 LQKENI. This CDR3 has 15 amino acids. The CDR3 region is CASSPLEGSGNTIYF. CDR3 DNA sequence: TGTGCCAGCTCACCCCTTGAGGGCTCTGGAAACACCATATATTTT.

The count of this clone is one. The CDR3 sequence: CASSLGAGGHEQYF. The CDR3 nucleotides read TGTGCCAGCAGTTTAGGGGCAGGGGGCCACGAGCAGTACTTC. The chain employs TRBV27 and TRBJ2-7; 8 bases align to TRBD1. CDR1 is MNHEY and CDR2 is SMNVEV in the germline V gene (reference sequence). V shed 2 bases, J shed 5 bases, and the junction held 5 bases outside the gene matches. The CDR3 is 14 amino acids.

This chain joins TRBV13 and TRBJ2-2, with D possibly matching TRBD2 (7 bases). Trimming stripped 1 base from V and 0 bases from J, with 9 bases between. In germline, CDR1 is PRHDT, CDR2 FYEKMQ (reference sequence). CDR3 length: 16 amino acids. DNA of the CDR3: TGTGCCAGCAGCTTAGAGGGGGGGGCGAACACCGGGGAGCTGTTTTTT. This encodes CASSLEGGANTGELFF.

The chain uses TRBV7-2 and TRBJ2-7; TRBD2 agrees at 11 bases. Germline trimming cut 5 bases from V and 0 bases from J; bases unmatched to any gene: 6. The CDR3 runs to 16 residues. Germline CDR1 SGHTA, CDR2 FQGNSA. The CDR3 DNA sequence: TGTGCCAGCAGCCTCCACCTAGCGGGGGGCTCCTACGAGCAGTACTTC. Residues: CASSLHLAGGSYEQYF.

This chain joins TRBV5-6 and TRBJ2-7; D is unclear. In germline, CDR1 is SGHDT, CDR2 YYEEEE. Trimming left V 4 bases short and J 6 bases short, with 11 bases between. The CDR3 extends over 12 amino acids. CDR3 in DNA: TGTGCCAGCAGCCTAGGTCTGGGCGAGCAGTACTTC. Translated: CASSLGLGEQYF. The entire variable domain, with the rest obtained from reference TRBV5-6 and TRBJ2-7, is as follows: DAGVTQSPTHLIKTRGQQVTLRCSPKSGHDTVSWYQQALGQGPQFIFQYYEEEERQRGNFPDRFSGHQFPNYSSELNVNALLLGDSALYLCASSLGLGEQYFGPGTRLTVT.

The chain recombines TRBV10-3 with TRBJ2-7; 8 bases line up with TRBD2. The germline V gene has CDR1 ENHRY and CDR2 SYGVKD. Losses at the gene ends were 6 bases for V and 2 bases for J; bases not matched to a gene: 12. CDR3 length: 16 residues. CDR3 loop: CAISLTSGTSAYEQYF. CDR3 nucleotide sequence: TGTGCCATCAGCCTAACCTCCGGGACTAGTGCCTACGAGCAGTACTTC.

This clone was seen once. This rearrangement joins TRBV14 to TRBJ2-5, with a possible D match to TRBD1 (6 bases). Trimming removed 4 bases from V and 2 bases from J, with 14 bases in between. The CDR3 spans 15 residues. Germline lookup yields CDR1 SGHDN and CDR2 FVKESK. The CDR3 DNA reads TGTGCCAGCAGCCCCGGACAGTCCGTACAAGAGACCCAGTACTTC. Translating it yields CASSPGQSVQETQYF. Full variable domain (outside the CDR3, taken from reference TRBV14 and TRBJ2-5): EAGVTQFPSHSVIEKGQTVTLRCDPISGHDNLYWYRRVMGKEIKFLLHFVKESKQDESGMPNNRFLAERTGGTYSTLKVQPAELEDSGVYFCASSPGQSVQETQYFGPGTRLLVL.

This clone has just one count. CDR3 nucleotides: TGTGCCAGCAGCTTAGGGACAGCCTACGAGCAGTACTTC. Translated: CASSLGTAYEQYF. J is TRBJ2-7 and V is TRBV7-9; maybe TRBD1 (6 bases). V was shortened by 1 base and J by 2 bases, with 6 bases between the two germline ends. This CDR3 has 13 amino acids. The germline V gene has CDR1 SEHNR and CDR2 FQNEAQ (reference sequence). The full variable domain, completed using reference TRBV7-9 and TRBJ2-7, is DTGVSQNPRHKITKRGQNVTFRCDPISEHNRLYWYRQTLGQGPEFLTYFQNEAQLEKSRLLSDRFSAERPKGSFSTLEIQRTEQGDSAMYLCASSLGTAYEQYFGPGTRLTVT.

This chain uses TRBV4-1 with TRBJ1-1, with unresolved D. V shed 1 base and J shed 0 bases, with 9 bases lying between them. The CDR3 is made up of 15 amino acids. The germline V gene has CDR1 MGHRA and CDR2 YSYEKL. The DNA of the CDR3 is TGCGCCAGCAGCCAAGGTAGGCAGGTGAACACTGAAGCTTTCTTT. Residues: CASSQGRQVNTEAFF.

The chain joins TRBV7-2 to TRBJ2-3, with 8 bases lining up with TRBD2. This CDR3 is built from 16 residues. CDR1 and CDR2 from the germline V gene are SGHTA and FQGNSA. After removal of 1 base from V and 5 bases from J, the junction contained 8 bases not matched to a gene. The CDR3 nucleotides are TGTGCCAGCAGCTTAGTTCGGGGGGGAGGGGTAGATACGCAGTATTTT. Translation: CASSLVRGGGVDTQYF.

The J gene is TRBJ2-7, the V gene TRBV28; 7 bases line up with TRBD1. The CDR3 totals 13 residues. From germline, CDR1 is MDHEN and CDR2 SYDVKM. V shed 4 bases, J shed 5 bases, and the junction held 5 bases outside the gene matches. This CDR3 reads CASSYGTVDEQYF. DNA for the CDR3: TGTGCCAGCAGTTACGGGACAGTGGACGAGCAGTACTTC. The complete variable domain, with remaining parts taken from reference TRBV28 and TRBJ2-7, reads DVKVTQSSRYLVKRTGEKVFLECVQDMDHENMFWYRQDPGLGLRLIYFSYDVKMKEKGDIPEGYSVSREKKERFSLILESASTNQTSMYLCASSYGTVDEQYFGPGTRLTVT.

V and J are TRBV28 and TRBJ1-1, with 9 bases identical to TRBD1. The CDR3 covers 17 residues. V shed 1 base, J shed 0 bases, and the junction held 6 bases outside the gene matches. Germline CDR1 and CDR2: MDHEN and SYDVKM. As DNA, the CDR3 is TGTGCCAGCAGTTTATTAGTAACAGGGGGCATGAACACTGAAGCTTTCTTT. This encodes CASSLLVTGGMNTEAFF. Variable domain in full (rest from reference TRBV28 and TRBJ1-1): DVKVTQSSRYLVKRTGEKVFLECVQDMDHENMFWYRQDPGLGLRLIYFSYDVKMKEKGDIPEGYSVSREKKERFSLILESASTNQTSMYLCASSLLVTGGMNTEAFFGQGTRLTVV.

The rearrangement links TRBV7-2 to TRBJ2-2; D is unresolved. CDR3 length equals 14 residues. The V and J ends lost 5 bases and 1 base respectively, with 8 bases between them. Germline CDR1 is SGHTA and CDR2 is FQGNSA. The CDR3 nucleotides read TGTGCCAGCAGCCCCTCCCTGAACACCGGGGAGCTGTTTTTT. As protein: CASSPSLNTGELFF.

This chain links TRBV5-1 with TRBJ2-2; D uncertain. The CDR3 loop spans 13 amino acids. V gave up 7 bases and J gave up 4 bases, with 11 bases separating them. Per germline, CDR1 SGHRS and CDR2 YFSETQ. Here the CDR3 DNA reads TGCGCCAGCCGGATAGGCGGCACCGGGGAGCTGTTTTTT. Translating it yields CASRIGGTGELFF.